This T cell receptor (beta chain) was retrieved from a study of shared clonotypes between healthy human individuals. Study-level information: Three plates each covered CD4 naive and memory; CD8 naive two, CD8 memory one.

In the source study's methods: Sequence data from immunoSEQ were junction-only and lacked quality scores; consequently, filtering differed. Here immunoSEQ multiplex PCR was the method, and the copy in TCRdb shows in-frame clones only, minus some. D and trimming were read from the DNA, whereas the V and J calls and clone size are those reported in that table. This table holds about 2.3 million clones, 85% to 95% found once. Germline V gene lookup returns CDR1 KGHSH and CDR2 LQKENI. The ends were cut back, 0 bases at V and 4 bases at J, with 6 bases in the middle. This CDR3 comprises 13 residues. Division of CD4+ cells produced a CD45RA+ naive subset and a CD45RA-negative memory subset. In the case of this clone: Other nucleotide sequences in the sample specify the same CDR3.

This TCR was sampled from a man younger than 35 in good health. Some clones in this sample may be carry-over from other donors' samples. The sequencing sample was made of naive CD4+ T cells from PBMCs. Stated subset: CD45RA+ positively selected. The chain carries TRBV18 and TRBJ1-2; D ambiguous. CDR3 sequence (DNA): TGTGCCAGCTCACCACCCCAGACCTATGGCTACACCTTC. The encoded protein is CASSPPQTYGYTF.